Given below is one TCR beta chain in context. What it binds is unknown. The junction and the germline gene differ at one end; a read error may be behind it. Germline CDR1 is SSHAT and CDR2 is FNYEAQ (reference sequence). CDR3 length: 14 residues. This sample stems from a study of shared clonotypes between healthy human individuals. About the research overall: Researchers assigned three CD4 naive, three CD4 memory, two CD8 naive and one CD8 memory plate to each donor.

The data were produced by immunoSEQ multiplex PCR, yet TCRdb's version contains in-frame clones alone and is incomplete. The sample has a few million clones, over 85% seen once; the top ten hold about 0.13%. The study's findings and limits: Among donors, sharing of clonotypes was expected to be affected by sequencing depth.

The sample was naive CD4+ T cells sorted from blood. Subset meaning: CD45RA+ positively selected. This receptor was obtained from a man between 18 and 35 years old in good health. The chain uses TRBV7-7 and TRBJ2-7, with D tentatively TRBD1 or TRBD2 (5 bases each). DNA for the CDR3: TGTGCTAGCAGCCTTGGGGACGGGGCCTACGAGCAGTACTTC. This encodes CASSLGDGAYEQYF.